Each of the 4 T cell receptor beta chains below was sequenced from the same sample in a study of post-analysis software for immune sequencing data. Study outcomes and limitations: In patients, TRBV5-6, TRBV5-1 and TRBV20-1 belonged to 4 or 5 TRBV segments found more frequently than in controls.

No cognate antigen is known for these TCRs. Each TCR beta cDNA library carried unique molecular identifiers. MiXCR was run by TCRdb on the PCR reads, yielding one entry per CDR3 protein. Of a few hundred thousand distinct CDR3 sequences detected, about a third appear once; the ten largest clones hold around 5.9%. Sequencing used blood. The receptors here all came from a girl under 18 with multiple sclerosis.

This clonotype was recorded many times. V gene TRBV20-1 combines with J gene TRBJ1-2, with TRBD1 as a possible D gene (5 bases). CDR1 and CDR2 (germline): DFQATT, SNEGSKA (reference sequence). V lost 4 bases and J lost 10, with 13 bases in between. The CDR3 covers 11 residues. CDR3 region: CSAKDKRLYTF. The CDR3 coding sequence is TGCAGTGCTAAGGACAAACGACTCTACACCTTC.

This clonotype was observed a handful of times. The chain carries TRBV7-2 and TRBJ2-4; D perhaps matches TRBD2 (5 bases). Trimming removed 4 bases at V and 6 bases at J, with 7 bases between. The CDR3 consists of 12 residues. Germline CDR1 is SGHTA and CDR2 is FQGNSA. CDR3 residues: CASSSSGNIQYF. Written as DNA, the CDR3 is TGTGCCAGCAGCTCCAGCGGAAACATTCAGTACTTC.

This rearrangement joins TRBV7-9 to TRBJ1-2, with a weak D call TRBD1 (5 bases). V lost 5 bases, J lost 4 bases, and 11 bases lay in between. CDR1 SEHNR and CDR2 FQNEAQ come from the germline V gene (reference sequence). The CDR3 is made up of 13 amino acids. For the CDR3, the DNA is TGTGCCAGCAGCCTCCACAGGACCTATGGCTACACCTTC. It yields the protein CASSLHRTYGYTF. Using reference TRBV7-9 and TRBJ1-2 for the parts outside the CDR3, the full variable domain is DTGVSQNPRHKITKRGQNVTFRCDPISEHNRLYWYRQTLGQGPEFLTYFQNEAQLEKSRLLSDRFSAERPKGSFSTLEIQRTEQGDSAMYLCASSLHRTYGYTFGSGTRLTVV.

The chain has TRBV7-2 and TRBJ1-2; the D is unclear. This CDR3 has 12 residues. CDR1 and CDR2 (germline): SGHTA, FQGNSA. Trimming cost V 7 bases and J 4 bases, with 10 bases left between them. The CDR3 loop is CASTKKSYGYTF. CDR3 DNA: TGTGCCAGCACGAAAAAGTCCTATGGCTACACCTTC.